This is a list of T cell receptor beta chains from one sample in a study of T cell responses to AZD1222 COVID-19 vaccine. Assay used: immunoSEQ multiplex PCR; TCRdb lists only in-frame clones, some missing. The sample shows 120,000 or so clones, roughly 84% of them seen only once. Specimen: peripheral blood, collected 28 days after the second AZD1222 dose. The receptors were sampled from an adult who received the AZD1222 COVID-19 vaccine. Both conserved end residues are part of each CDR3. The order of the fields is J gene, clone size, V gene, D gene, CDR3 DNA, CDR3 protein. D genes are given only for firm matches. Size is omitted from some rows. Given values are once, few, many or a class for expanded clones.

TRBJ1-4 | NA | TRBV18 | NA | TGTGCCAGCTCACTTGGGACATTCAAGGGGGAACTGTTTTTT | CASSLGTFKGELFF
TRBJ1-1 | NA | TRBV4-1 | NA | TGCGCCAGCAGCCATGGACCATCGGGGGACACTGAAGCTTTCTTT | CASSHGPSGDTEAFF
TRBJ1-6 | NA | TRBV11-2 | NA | TGTGCCAGCAGCTCGGGTGTTCGGGGAACAGGGTCACCCCTCCACTTT | CASSSGVRGTGSPLHF
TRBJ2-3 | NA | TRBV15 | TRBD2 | TGTGCCACCAGCAGCCCCAGGAGCGGGAGGGGCACAGATACGCAGTATTTT | CATSSPRSGRGTDTQYF
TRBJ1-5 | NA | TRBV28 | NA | TGTGCCAGCAGTTGGGTAGTCGGGAATCAGCCCCAGCATTTT | CASSWVVGNQPQHF
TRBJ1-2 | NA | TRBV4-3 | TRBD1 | TGCGCCAGCAGCCAAGATCCGGGACAGAAAGATGGCTACACCTTC | CASSQDPGQKDGYTF
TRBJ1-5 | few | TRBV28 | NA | TGTGCCAGCAGTACTAGCAATCAGCCCCAGCATTTT | CASSTSNQPQHF
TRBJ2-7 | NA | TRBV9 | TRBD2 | TGTGCCAGCAGCAGGGACGCGGGAGGTGCCGAGCAGTACTTC | CASSRDAGGAEQYF
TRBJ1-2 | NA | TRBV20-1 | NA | TGCAGTGCTAGTCACAACCGGGACCGGGCCCCGCTGTCTGGCTACACCTTC | CSASHNRDRAPLSGYTF
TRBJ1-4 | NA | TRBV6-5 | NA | TGTGCCAGCAGGTCCGGGACGGACTATGAAAAACTGTTTTTT | CASRSGTDYEKLFF
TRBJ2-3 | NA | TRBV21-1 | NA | TGTGCCAGCAGCAAAGGGGCGCGGCGGCTCACAGATACGCAGTATTTT | CASSKGARRLTDTQYF
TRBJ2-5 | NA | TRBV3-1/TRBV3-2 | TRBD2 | TGTGCCAGCAGCCAAGATGTAAGAACTAGCGGGAGTTATGAGACCCAGTACTTC | CASSQDVRTSGSYETQYF
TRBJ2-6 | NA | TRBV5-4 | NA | TGTGCCAGCAGCTTGCGGGCTGGGGCCAACGTCCTGACTTTC | CASSLRAGANVLTF
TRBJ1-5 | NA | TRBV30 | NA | TGTGCCTGGAGTGTGGAGTGGAGTCAGCCCCAGCATTTT | CAWSVEWSQPQHF
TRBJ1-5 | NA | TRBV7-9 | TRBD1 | TGTGCCAGCAGCTTAGCGAGACAGGGCGCTAGGCAGCCCCAGCATTTT | CASSLARQGARQPQHF
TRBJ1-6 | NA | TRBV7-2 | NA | TGTGCCAGCAGCTTTATGGAGGGGATCAATTCACCCCTCCACTTT | CASSFMEGINSPLHF
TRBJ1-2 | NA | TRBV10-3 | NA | TGTGCCATCAGTGAGTCGAACACAGGGTATTACCATGGCTACACCTTC | CAISESNTGYYHGYTF
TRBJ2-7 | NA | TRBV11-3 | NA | TGTGCCAGCAGCTTTGTTTACGAGCAGTACTTC | CASSFVYEQYF
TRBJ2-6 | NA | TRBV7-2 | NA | TGTGCCAGCAGCCAAAATACAGGGGGGGCTGGGGCCAACGTCCTGACTTTC | CASSQNTGGAGANVLTF
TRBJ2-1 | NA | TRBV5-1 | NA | TGCGCCAGCAGCTCTGCGACGGTAATTACAATGAAGGGGCAGTTCTTC | CASSSATVITMKGQFF
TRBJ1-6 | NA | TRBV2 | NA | TGTGCCAGCACCCAAAATTCACCCCTCCACTTT | CASTQNSPLHF
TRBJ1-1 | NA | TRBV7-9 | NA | TGTGCCAGCAGCTTAGATCAGAAAAACACTGAAGCTTTCTTT | CASSLDQKNTEAFF
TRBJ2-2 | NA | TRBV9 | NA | TGTGCCAGCAGACCCGGGGGAGGAGACACCGGGGAGCTGTTTTTT | CASRPGGGDTGELFF
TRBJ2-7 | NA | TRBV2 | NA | TGTGCCAGCAGGCGACCGGGACACATAACCTACGAGCAGTACTTC | CASRRPGHITYEQYF
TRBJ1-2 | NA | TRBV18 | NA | TGTGCCAGCTCACCAGGGAGGGATTACTTCCATGGCTACACCTTC | CASSPGRDYFHGYTF
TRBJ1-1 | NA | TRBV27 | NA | TGTGCCAGCAGTATGCAGGCATTGAACACTGAAGCTTTCTTT | CASSMQALNTEAFF
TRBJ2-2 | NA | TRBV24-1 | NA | TGTGCCACCAGTGATTTGCGAGGGGGGACGGACACCGGGGAGCTGTTTTTT | CATSDLRGGTDTGELFF
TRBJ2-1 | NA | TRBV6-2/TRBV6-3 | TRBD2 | TGTGCCAGCAGTTCCCCCGGACTAGCGGAAGAGCAGTTCTTC | CASSSPGLAEEQFF
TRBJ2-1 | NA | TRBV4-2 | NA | TGTGCCAGCAGCCAAGATCTGGCCTACAGCTCCTACAATGAGCAGTTCTTC | CASSQDLAYSSYNEQFF
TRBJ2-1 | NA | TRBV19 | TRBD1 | TGTGCCACTGAGCCAGGGGGCTTGCATGAGCAGTTCTTC | CATEPGGLHEQFF
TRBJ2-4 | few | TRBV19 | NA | TGTGCCAGTAGTGGTCAGGGTAGCAAAAACATTCAGTACTTC | CASSGQGSKNIQYF
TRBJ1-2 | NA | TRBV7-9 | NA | TGTGCCAGCAGCTTAGCGGGGACATTTCGGGGCTACACCTTC | CASSLAGTFRGYTF
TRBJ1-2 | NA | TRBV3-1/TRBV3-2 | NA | TGTGCCAGCAGCCTAGGGACAATCCCTAGCTATGGCTACACCTTC | CASSLGTIPSYGYTF
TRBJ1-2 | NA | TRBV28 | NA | TGTGCCAGCAGTTTTAGCGGTCGCAGCCTCTATGGCTACACCTTC | CASSFSGRSLYGYTF
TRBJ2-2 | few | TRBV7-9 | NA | TGTGCCAGCGACCAGGGCAGCGGGGAGCTGTTTTTT | CASDQGSGELFF
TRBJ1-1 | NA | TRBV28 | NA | TGTGCCAGCAGTATGAACACTGAAGCTTTCTTT | CASSMNTEAFF
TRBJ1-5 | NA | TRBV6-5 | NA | TGTGCCAGCACCACTAAACAGGGATTTCAGCCCCAGCATTTT | CASTTKQGFQPQHF
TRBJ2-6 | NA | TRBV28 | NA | TGTGCCAGCAGTTCGGGAGCCTCTGGGGCCAACGTCCTGACTTTC | CASSSGASGANVLTF
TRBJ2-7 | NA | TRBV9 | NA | TGTGCCAGCAGCGCCGGGACGGACACCTACGAGCAGTACTTC | CASSAGTDTYEQYF
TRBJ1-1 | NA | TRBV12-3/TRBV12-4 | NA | TGTGCCAGCAGTTTCAGTGTCGCTGAAGCTTTCTTT | CASSFSVAEAFF
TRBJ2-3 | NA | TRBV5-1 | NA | TGCGCCAGCAGCTTGGCCGGGGATACGCAGTATTTT | CASSLAGDTQYF
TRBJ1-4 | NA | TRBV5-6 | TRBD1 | TGTGCCAGCAGCTGGAGGGACAGGGGTGCTAATGAAAAACTGTTTTTT | CASSWRDRGANEKLFF
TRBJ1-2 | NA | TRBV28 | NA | TGTGCCAGCACTACTCTTACCGGGCCCGGAGGCTACACCTTC | CASTTLTGPGGYTF
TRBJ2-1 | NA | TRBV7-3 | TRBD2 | TGTGCCAGCAGCTTATCTAGCGGGGTTTACAATGAGCAGTTCTTC | CASSLSSGVYNEQFF
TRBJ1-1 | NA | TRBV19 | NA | TGTGCCAGTAGGCTAGGGGGACTCACTGAAGCTTTCTTT | CASRLGGLTEAFF
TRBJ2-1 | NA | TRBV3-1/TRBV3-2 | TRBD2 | TGTGCCAGCAGCCAGGGAGGGTCGTTTGAGCAGTTCTTC | CASSQGGSFEQFF
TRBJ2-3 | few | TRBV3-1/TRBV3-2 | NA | TGTGCCAGCAGCCATGCTGGGACAGATACGCAGTATTTT | CASSHAGTDTQYF
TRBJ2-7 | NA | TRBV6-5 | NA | TGTGCCAGCAGACCCGGGCGCGGTCACGAGCAGTACTTC | CASRPGRGHEQYF
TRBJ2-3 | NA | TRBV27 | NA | TGTGCCAGCAGTCGGGAGGGACAGGTAGCAGATACGCAGTATTTT | CASSREGQVADTQYF
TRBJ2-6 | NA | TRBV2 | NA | TGTGCCAGCAGTTGGGACGGATTCTCTGGGGCCAACGTCCTGACTTTC | CASSWDGFSGANVLTF
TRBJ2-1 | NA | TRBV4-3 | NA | TGCGCCAGCAGCCAAGAAACTTGGGCGGCTGAGCAGTTCTTC | CASSQETWAAEQFF
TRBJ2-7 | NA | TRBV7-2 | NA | TGTGCCAGCAGCTGGCGACCGGACTCCAACTACGAGCAGTACTTC | CASSWRPDSNYEQYF
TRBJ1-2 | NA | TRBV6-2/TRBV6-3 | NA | TGTGCCAGCAGCCATTCCCGGGACTCAAGCTATGGCTACACCTTC | CASSHSRDSSYGYTF
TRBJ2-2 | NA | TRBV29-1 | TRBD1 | TGCAGCGTAAAAGGGGACAGGGAGGGTCCCGGGGAGCTGTTTTTT | CSVKGDREGPGELFF
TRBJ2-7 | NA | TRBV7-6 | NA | TGTGCCAGCGGAACTGTGCGGGGTGACTTGTCCTACGAGCAGTACTTC | CASGTVRGDLSYEQYF
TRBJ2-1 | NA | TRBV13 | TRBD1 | TGTGCCAGCAGCGCCGGACAGGGAAGAAAGAATGAGCAGTTCTTC | CASSAGQGRKNEQFF